This T cell receptor beta chain was sequenced in a study of early T cells in non-severe SARS-CoV-2 infection. Study in general: The chains were unpaired, and the sequenced material was bulk RNA from unsorted whole blood.

TCRdb reprocessed the 5' RACE reads via MiXCR and lists one record per CDR3 protein. Of approximately 70,000 distinct CDR3 sequences detected, roughly 4.5% appear once; the ten largest clones hold about 3.6%. This clonotype was counted ten times or more. CDR3 length: 13 amino acids. CDR1 WSHSY and CDR2 SAAADI come from the germline V gene. Trimming cost V 8 bases and J 6 bases, with 13 bases left between them. The source of this sequence is an adult who was a healthcare worker with PCR-confirmed SARS-CoV-2 infection or an uninfected control (not recorded which). The donor label of this sample is uncertain. The chain has TRBV10-2 and TRBJ1-4, with no clear D. The sample consisted of whole blood, taken at baseline. Here the CDR3 reads CASSRQRDEKLFF. The CDR3 nucleotides are TGCGCCAGCTCCCGGCAGCGAGATGAAAAACTGTTTTTT.